This T cell receptor beta chain emerged from a study of T cell repertoires in cytomegalovirus infection. Notes on the study in general: The response measured ex vivo was dominated by TCR beta clonotypes (HLA-C-restricted and CMV-specific).

This clonotype was picked up many times. Its antigen remains unknown. Unmatched junction bases numbered 14, after V lost 7 bases and J lost 5 bases. This CDR3 contains 16 residues. From germline, CDR1 is SGHVS and CDR2 FQNEAQ. TCRdb ran MiXCR on the reads and lists one entry per CDR3 protein. The sample holds 350,000 to 400,000 distinct CDR3 sequences, about 35% seen once. The chain is built from TRBV7-8 and TRBJ2-1; 7 bases align to TRBD1. Sequenced material: cultured PBMCs, taken from culture after CMV antigen stimulation. The sequence came from a human donor in good health (CMV status not recorded). Some clones in this sample may be carry-over from other donors' samples. The CDR3 bases are TGTGCCAGCAAGGTACGAAGGGACAGTCGAAACAATGAGCAGTTCTTC. It specifies CASKVRRDSRNNEQFF.